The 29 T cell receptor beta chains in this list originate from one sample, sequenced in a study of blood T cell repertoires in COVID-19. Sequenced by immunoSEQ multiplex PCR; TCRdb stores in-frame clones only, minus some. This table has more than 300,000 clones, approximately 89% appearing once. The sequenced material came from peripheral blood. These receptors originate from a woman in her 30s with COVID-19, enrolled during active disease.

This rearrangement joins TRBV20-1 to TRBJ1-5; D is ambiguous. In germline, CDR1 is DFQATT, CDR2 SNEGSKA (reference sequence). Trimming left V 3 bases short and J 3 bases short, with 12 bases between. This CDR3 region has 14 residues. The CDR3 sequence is CSASLGQNNQPQHF. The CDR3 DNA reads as TGCAGTGCTAGTTTGGGCCAGAACAATCAGCCCCAGCATTTT.

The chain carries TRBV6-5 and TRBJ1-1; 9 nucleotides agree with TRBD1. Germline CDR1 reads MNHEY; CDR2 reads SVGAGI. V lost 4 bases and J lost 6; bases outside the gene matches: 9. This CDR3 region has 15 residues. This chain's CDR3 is CASSSDRGANSEAFF. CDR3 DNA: TGTGCCAGCAGTTCCGACAGGGGGGCCAACTCTGAAGCTTTCTTT.

In nucleotides, the CDR3 is TGTGCCAGCAGCTTAGTGGCTAGCGGGGGGGAGAATGAGCAGTTCTTC. Residues: CASSLVASGGENEQFF. The J gene is TRBJ2-1, the V gene TRBV7-9, with TRBD2 identical over 12 bases. Looked up from germline, CDR1 is SEHNR and CDR2 is FQNEAQ (reference sequence). This CDR3 comprises 16 residues. V was clipped by 1 base and J by 7 bases; unmatched bases: 5.

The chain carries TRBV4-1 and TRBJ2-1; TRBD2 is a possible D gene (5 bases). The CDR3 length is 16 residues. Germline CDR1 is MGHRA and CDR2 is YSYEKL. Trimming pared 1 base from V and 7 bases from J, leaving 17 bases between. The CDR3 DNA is TGCGCCAGCAGCCAAGGGGAGACAACCGGTGCGAATGAGCAGTTCTTC. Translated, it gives CASSQGETTGANEQFF.

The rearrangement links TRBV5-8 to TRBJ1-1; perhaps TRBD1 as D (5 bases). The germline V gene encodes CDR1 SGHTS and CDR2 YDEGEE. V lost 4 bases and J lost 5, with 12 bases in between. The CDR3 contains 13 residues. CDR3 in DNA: TGTGCCAGCAGCCCACCGACAGAAACTGAAGCTTTCTTT. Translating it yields CASSPPTETEAFF. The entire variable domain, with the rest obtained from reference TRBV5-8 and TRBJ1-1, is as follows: EAGVTQSPTHLIKTRGQQATLRCSPISGHTSVYWYQQALGLGLQFLLWYDEGEERNRGNFPPRFSGRQFPNYSSELNVNALELEDSALYLCASSPPTETEAFFGQGTRLTVV.

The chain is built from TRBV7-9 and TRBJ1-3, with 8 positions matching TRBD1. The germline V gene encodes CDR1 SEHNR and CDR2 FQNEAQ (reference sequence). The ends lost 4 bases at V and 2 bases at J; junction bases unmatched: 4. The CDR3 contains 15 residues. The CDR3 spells CASSSSQGAGNTIYF. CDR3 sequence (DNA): TGTGCCAGCAGCTCCTCACAGGGGGCTGGAAACACCATATATTTT.

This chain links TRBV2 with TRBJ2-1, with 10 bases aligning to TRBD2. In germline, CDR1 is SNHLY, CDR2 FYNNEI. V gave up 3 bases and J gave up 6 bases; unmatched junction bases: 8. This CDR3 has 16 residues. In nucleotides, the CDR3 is TGTGCCAGCAGTGAGGTGGGAGCTAGCGGGGGCAATGAGCAGTTCTTC. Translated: CASSEVGASGGNEQFF. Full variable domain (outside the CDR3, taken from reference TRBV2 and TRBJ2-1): EPEVTQTPSHQVTQMGQEVILRCVPISNHLYFYWYRQILGQKVEFLVSFYNNEISEKSEIFDDQFSVERPDGSNFTLKIRSTKLEDSAMYFCASSEVGASGGNEQFFGPGTRLTVL.

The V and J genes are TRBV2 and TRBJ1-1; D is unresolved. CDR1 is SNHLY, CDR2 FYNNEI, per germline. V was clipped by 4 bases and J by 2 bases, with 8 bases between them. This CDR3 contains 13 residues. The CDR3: CASSGEINTEAFF. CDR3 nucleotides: TGTGCCAGCAGTGGGGAGATAAACACTGAAGCTTTCTTT. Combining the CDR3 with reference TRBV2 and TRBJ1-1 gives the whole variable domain EPEVTQTPSHQVTQMGQEVILRCVPISNHLYFYWYRQILGQKVEFLVSFYNNEISEKSEIFDDQFSVERPDGSNFTLKIRSTKLEDSAMYFCASSGEINTEAFFGQGTRLTVV.

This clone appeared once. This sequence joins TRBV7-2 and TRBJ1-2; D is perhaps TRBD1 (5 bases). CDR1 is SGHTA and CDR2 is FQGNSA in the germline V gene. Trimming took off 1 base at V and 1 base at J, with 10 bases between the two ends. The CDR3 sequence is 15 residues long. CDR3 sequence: CASSLGGAINYGYTF. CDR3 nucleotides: TGTGCCAGCAGCTTAGGCGGGGCGATTAACTATGGCTACACCTTC. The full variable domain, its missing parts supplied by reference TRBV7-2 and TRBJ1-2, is GAGVSQSPSNKVTEKGKDVELRCDPISGHTALYWYRQSLGQGLEFLIYFQGNSAPDKSGLPSDRFSAERTGGSVSTLTIQRTQQEDSAVYLCASSLGGAINYGYTFGSGTRLTVV.

The CDR3 DNA reads TGTGCCAGCAGCTTGGGACTAGCGGGGTTCACCGGGGAGCTGTTTTTT. This codes for CASSLGLAGFTGELFF. The chain couples TRBV5-6 to TRBJ2-2, with 11 nucleotides matching TRBD2. CDR3 size: 16 residues. Unmatched junction bases numbered 2, after V lost 0 bases and J lost 4 bases. Germline CDR1 SGHDT, CDR2 YYEEEE.

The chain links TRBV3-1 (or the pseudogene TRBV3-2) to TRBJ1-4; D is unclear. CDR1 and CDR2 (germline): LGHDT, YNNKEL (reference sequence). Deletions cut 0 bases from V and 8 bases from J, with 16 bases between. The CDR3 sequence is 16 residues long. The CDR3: CASSQDSSYLGEKLFF. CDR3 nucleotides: TGTGCCAGCAGCCAAGATAGCTCCTACCTCGGAGAAAAACTGTTTTTT.

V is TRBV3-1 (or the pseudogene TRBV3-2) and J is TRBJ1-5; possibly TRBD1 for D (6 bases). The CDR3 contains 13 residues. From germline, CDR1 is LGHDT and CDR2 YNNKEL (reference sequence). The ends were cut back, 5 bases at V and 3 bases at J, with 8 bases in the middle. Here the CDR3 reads CASSDRYNQPQHF. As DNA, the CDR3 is TGTGCCAGCAGCGACAGGTACAATCAGCCCCAGCATTTT.

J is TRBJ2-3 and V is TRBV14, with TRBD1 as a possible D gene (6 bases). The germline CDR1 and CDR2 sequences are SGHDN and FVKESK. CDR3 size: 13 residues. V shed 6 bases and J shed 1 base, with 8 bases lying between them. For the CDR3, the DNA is TGTGCCAGCAGGAACAGGGGCACAGATACGCAGTATTTT. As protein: CASRNRGTDTQYF.

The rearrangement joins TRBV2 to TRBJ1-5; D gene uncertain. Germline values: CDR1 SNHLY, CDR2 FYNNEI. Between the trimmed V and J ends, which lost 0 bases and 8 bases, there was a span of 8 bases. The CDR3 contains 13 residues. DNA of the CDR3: TGTGCCAGCAGTGAAGCGAGGGTAGAGCCCCAGCATTTT. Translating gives CASSEARVEPQHF.

CDR3 nucleotide sequence: TGTGCCAGCATACCGGCTCAGGGGTACACTGAAGCTTTCTTT. Encoded protein: CASIPAQGYTEAFF. This sequence joins TRBV6-5 and TRBJ1-1, with a weak D call TRBD1 (6 bases). Germline V lookup: CDR1 MNHEY, CDR2 SVGAGI. CDR3 length equals 14 residues. Trimming took 7 bases from V and 3 from J, leaving 15 bases between them.

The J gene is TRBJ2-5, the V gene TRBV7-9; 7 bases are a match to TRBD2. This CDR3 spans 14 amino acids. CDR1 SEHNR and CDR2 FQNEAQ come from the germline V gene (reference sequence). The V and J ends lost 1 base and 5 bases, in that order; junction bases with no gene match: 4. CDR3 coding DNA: TGTGCCAGCAGCTTAGGGACTAGTATCGAGACCCAGTACTTC. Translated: CASSLGTSIETQYF.

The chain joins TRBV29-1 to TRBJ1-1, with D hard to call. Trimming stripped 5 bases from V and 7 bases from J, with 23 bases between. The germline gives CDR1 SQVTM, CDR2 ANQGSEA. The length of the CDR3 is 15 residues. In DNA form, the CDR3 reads TGCAGCGTTCCGTCTCGAGGACTATCTCCTGGTGAAGCTTTCTTT. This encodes CSVPSRGLSPGEAFF. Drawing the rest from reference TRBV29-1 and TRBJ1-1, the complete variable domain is SAVISQKPSRDICQRGTSLTIQCQVDSQVTMMFWYRQQPGQSLTLIATANQGSEATYESGFVIDKFPISRPNLTFSTLTVSNMSPEDSSIYLCSVPSRGLSPGEAFFGQGTRLTVV.

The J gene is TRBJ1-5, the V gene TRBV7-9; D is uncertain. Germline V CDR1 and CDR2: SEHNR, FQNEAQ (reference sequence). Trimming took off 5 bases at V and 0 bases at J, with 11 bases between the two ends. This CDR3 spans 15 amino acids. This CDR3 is CASSPDGLSNQPQHF. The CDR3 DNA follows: TGTGCCAGCAGCCCGGACGGACTTAGCAATCAGCCCCAGCATTTT.

CDR3 nucleotide sequence: TGTGCCACCAGCAGAGCACCCGGGACAGGGGGCCGGTACCAAGAGACCCAGTACTTC. Translated: CATSRAPGTGGRYQETQYF. The chain has TRBV15 and TRBJ2-5; the match to TRBD1 covers 12 bases. Germline CDR1 reads LNHNV; CDR2 reads YYDKDF (reference sequence). The CDR3 extends over 19 amino acids. Trimming took 1 base from V and 0 from J; bases not matched to a gene: 9.

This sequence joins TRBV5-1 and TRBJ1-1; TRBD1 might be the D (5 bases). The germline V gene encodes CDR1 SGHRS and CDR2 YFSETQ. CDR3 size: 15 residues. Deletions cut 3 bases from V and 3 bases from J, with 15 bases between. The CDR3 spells CASSSLVGGDTEAFF. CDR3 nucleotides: TGCGCCAGCAGCTCTCTCGTTGGAGGGGACACTGAAGCTTTCTTT. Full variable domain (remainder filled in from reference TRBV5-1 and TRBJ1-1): KAGVTQTPRYLIKTRGQQVTLSCSPISGHRSVSWYQQTPGQGLQFLFEYFSETQRNKGNFPGRFSGRQFSNSRSEMNVSTLELGDSALYLCASSSLVGGDTEAFFGQGTRLTVV.

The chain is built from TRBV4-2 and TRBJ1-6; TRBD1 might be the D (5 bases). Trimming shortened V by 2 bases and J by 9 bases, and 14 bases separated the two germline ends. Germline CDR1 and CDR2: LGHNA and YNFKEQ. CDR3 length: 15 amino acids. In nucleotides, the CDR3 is TGTGCCAGCAGCCAACTGGGGGGTGAGAGTTCACCCCTCCACTTT. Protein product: CASSQLGGESSPLHF.

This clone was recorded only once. The CDR3 sequence is CASSAARGVVEQFF. CDR3 bases: TGTGCCAGCAGTGCCGCGCGGGGGGTGGTTGAGCAGTTCTTC. The gene calls are TRBV2 and TRBJ2-1; 8 bases are shared with TRBD2. Germline V gene sequence: CDR1 SNHLY, CDR2 FYNNEI. V dropped 4 bases and J dropped 9; count of bases not matched to a gene: 8. The CDR3 has 14 amino acids.

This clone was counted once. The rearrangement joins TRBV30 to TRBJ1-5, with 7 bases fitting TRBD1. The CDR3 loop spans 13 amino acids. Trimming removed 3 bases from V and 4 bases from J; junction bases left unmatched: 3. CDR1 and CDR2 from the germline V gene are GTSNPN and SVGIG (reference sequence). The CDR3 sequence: CAWSGQDNQPQHF. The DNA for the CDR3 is TGTGCCTGGAGCGGACAGGATAATCAGCCCCAGCATTTT.

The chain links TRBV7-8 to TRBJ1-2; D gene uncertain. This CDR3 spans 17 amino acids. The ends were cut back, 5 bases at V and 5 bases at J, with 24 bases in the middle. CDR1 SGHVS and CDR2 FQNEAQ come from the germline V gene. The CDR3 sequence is CASSPPRRVNARYGYTF. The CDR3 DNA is TGTGCCAGCAGCCCCCCTCGACGGGTCAACGCGAGGTATGGCTACACCTTC.

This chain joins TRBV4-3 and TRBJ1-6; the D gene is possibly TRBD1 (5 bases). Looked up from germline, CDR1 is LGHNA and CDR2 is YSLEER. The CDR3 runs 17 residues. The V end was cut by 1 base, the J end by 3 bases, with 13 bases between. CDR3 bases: TGCGCCAGCAGCCAAGTCCAAGGGGCAGGCTATAATTCACCCCTCCACTTT. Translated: CASSQVQGAGYNSPLHF.

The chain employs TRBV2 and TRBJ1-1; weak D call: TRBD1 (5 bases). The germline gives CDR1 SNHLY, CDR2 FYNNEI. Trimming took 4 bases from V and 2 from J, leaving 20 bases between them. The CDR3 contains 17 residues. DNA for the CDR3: TGTGCCAGCAGTGCAGGCGGGAGTGAGAGGGGAAACACTGAAGCTTTCTTT. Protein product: CASSAGGSERGNTEAFF.

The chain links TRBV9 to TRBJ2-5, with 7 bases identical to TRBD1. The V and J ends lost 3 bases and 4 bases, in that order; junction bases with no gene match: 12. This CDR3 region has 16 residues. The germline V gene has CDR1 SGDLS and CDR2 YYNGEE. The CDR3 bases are TGTGCCAGCAGCGCCGCTAGTGGGACAGAATCAGAGACCCAGTACTTC. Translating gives CASSAASGTESETQYF.

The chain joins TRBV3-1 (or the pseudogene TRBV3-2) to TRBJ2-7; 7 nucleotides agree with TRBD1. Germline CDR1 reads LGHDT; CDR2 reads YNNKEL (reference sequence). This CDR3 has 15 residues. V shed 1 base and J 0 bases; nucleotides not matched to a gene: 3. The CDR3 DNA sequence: TGTGCCAGCAGCCAAGGTGACAGGGACTCCTACGAGCAGTACGTC. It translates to CASSQGDRDSYEQYV.

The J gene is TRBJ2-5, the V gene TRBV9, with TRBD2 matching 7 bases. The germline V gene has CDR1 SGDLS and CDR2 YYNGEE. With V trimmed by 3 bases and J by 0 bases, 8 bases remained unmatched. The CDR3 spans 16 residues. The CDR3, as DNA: TGTGCCAGCAGCGGTACTAGCGTTGGCTACCAAGAGACCCAGTACTTC. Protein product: CASSGTSVGYQETQYF. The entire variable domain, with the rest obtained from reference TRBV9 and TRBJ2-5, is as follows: DSGVTQTPKHLITATGQRVTLRCSPRSGDLSVYWYQQSLDQGLQFLIQYYNGEERAKGNILERFSAQQFPDLHSELNLSSLELGDSALYFCASSGTSVGYQETQYFGPGTRLLVL.